This TCR beta chain derives from a study of graft-versus-host responses after intestinal transplantation. About the study: Each recipient received a multivisceral, liver-intestinal, or isolated intestinal graft. Each patient got anti-thymocyte globulin induction, then tacrolimus and steroids for three to four years.

The V gene lost 8 bases and the J gene lost 6 bases, with 8 bases spanning the gap. Germline V CDR1 and CDR2: SEHNR, FQNEAQ (reference sequence). CDR3 length: 12 residues. General study points: Peak circulating GvH clone levels were associated with early post-transplant HvG declines. GvH clones detected in recipient marrow included some appearing first in ileum or blood.

Sequencing was performed with immunoSEQ multiplex PCR; in TCRdb, only in-frame clones are kept and a portion is missing. The repertoire holds about 59,000 clones, with 90% to 95% as singletons. This clone has just a few counts. Antigen: not known. The chain is built from TRBV7-9 and TRBJ1-6; D is ambiguous. Here the sequenced sample was unstimulated CD4+ T cells sorted from spleen or lymph node cells, taken before transplant. The receptor was derived from a human donor who was the organ donor for an intestinal transplant. CDR3 sequence reads: CASGQANSPLHF. In DNA form, the CDR3 reads TGTGCCAGCGGCCAGGCTAATTCACCCCTCCACTTT.